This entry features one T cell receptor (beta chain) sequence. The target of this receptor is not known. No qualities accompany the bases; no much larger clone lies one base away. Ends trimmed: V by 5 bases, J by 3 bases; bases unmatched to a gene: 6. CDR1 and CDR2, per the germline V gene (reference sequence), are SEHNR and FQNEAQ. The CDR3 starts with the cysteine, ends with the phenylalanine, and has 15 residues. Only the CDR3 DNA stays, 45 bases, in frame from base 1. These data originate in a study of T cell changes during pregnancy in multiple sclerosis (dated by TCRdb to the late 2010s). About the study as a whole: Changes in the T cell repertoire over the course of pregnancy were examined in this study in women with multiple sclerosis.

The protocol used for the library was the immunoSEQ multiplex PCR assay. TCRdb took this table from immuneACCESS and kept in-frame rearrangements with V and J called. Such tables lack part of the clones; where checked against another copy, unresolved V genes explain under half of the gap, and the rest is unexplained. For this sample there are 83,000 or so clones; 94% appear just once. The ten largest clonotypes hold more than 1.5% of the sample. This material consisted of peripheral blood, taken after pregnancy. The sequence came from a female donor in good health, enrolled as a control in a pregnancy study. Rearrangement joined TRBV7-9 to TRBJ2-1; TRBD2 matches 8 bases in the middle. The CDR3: CASSHASGYYNEQFF. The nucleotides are TGTGCCAGCAGCCATGCTAGCGGGTACTACAATGAGCAGTTCTTC.